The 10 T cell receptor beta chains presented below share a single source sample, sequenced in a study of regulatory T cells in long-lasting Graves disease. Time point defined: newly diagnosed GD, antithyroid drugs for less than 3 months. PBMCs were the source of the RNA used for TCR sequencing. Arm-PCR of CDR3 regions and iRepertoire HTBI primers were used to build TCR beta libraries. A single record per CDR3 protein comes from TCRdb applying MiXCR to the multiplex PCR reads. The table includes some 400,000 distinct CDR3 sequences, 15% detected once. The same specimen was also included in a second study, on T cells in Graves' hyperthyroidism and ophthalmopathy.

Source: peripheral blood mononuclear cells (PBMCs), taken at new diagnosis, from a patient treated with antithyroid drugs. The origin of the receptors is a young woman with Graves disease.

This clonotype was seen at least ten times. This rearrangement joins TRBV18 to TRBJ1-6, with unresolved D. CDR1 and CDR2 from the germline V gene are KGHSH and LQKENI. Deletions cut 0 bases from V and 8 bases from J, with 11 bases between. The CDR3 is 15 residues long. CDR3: CASSPPGKTDSPLHF. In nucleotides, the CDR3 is TGTGCCAGCTCACCACCCGGGAAAACGGATTCACCCCTCCACTTT.

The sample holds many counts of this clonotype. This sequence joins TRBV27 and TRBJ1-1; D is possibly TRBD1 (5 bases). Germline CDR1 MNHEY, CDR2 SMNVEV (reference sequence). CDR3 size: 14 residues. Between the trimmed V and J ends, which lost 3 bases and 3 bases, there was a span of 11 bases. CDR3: CASSFGGGDTEAFF. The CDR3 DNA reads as TGTGCCAGCAGTTTTGGTGGGGGGGACACTGAAGCTTTCTTT.

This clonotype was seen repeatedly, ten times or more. CDR3: CASRLLRTADYGYTF. The CDR3 bases are TGCGCCAGCAGATTACTCCGGACAGCCGACTATGGCTACACCTTC. The rearrangement joins TRBV5-1 to TRBJ1-2; weak D call: TRBD1 (6 bases). V was trimmed by 5 bases and J by 3 bases, leaving 17 bases between them. The germline gives CDR1 SGHRS, CDR2 YFSETQ. This CDR3 has 15 residues.

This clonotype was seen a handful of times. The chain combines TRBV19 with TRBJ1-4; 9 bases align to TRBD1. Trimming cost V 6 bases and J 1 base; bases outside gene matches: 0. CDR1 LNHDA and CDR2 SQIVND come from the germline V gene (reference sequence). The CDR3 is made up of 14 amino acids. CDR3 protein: CASRDRGTNEKLFF. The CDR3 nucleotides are TGTGCCAGTAGGGACAGGGGAACTAATGAAAAACTGTTTTTT.

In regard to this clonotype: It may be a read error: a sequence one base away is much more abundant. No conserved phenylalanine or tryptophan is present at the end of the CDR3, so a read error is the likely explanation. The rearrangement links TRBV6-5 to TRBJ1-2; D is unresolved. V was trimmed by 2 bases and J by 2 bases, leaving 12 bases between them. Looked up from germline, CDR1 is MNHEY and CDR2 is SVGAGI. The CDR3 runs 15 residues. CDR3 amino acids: CASSYGLGENYGYTS. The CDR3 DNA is TGTGCCAGCAGTTACGGGCTGGGCGAAAACTATGGCTACACCTCC.

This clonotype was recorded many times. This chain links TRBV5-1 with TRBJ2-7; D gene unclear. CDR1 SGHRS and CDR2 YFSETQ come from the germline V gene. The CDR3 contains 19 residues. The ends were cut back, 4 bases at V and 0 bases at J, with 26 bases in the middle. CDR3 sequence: CASSPRILKTQESSYEQYF. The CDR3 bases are TGCGCCAGCAGCCCAAGGATTCTAAAAACCCAGGAAAGCTCCTACGAGCAGTACTTC.

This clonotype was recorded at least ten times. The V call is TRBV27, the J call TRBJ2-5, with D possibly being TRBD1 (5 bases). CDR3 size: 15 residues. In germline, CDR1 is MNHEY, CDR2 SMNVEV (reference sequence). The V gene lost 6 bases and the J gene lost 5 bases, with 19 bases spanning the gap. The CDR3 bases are TGTGCCAGCAGCGCAACAGGTCTAGGATGGGAGACCCAGTACTTC. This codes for CASSATGLGWETQYF.

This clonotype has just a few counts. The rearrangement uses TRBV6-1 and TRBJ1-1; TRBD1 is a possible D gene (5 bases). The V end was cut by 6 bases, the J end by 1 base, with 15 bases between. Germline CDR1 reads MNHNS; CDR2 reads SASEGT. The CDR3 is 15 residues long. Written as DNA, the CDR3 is TGTGCCAGCAGGTTGGGCGGCAGGGAGAACACTGAAGCTTTCTTT. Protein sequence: CASRLGGRENTEAFF.

The CDR3 region is CASSLQANTEAFF. CDR3 coding DNA: TGCGCCAGCAGCTTGCAAGCGAACACTGAAGCTTTCTTT. V usage is TRBV5-1 and J usage is TRBJ1-1; no firm D call. The CDR3 contains 13 residues. Germline V gene sequence: CDR1 SGHRS, CDR2 YFSETQ. V shed 1 base and J shed 1 base, with 5 bases lying between them.

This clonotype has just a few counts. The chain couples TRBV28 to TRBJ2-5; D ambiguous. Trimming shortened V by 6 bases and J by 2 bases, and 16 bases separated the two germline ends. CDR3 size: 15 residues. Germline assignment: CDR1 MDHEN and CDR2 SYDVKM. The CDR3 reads CASSSGSQAQETQYF. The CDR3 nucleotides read TGTGCCAGCAGCTCCGGTTCTCAAGCACAAGAGACCCAGTACTTC. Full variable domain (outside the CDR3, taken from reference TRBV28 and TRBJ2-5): DVKVTQSSRYLVKRTGEKVFLECVQDMDHENMFWYRQDPGLGLRLIYFSYDVKMKEKGDIPEGYSVSREKKERFSLILESASTNQTSMYLCASSSGSQAQETQYFGPGTRLLVL.